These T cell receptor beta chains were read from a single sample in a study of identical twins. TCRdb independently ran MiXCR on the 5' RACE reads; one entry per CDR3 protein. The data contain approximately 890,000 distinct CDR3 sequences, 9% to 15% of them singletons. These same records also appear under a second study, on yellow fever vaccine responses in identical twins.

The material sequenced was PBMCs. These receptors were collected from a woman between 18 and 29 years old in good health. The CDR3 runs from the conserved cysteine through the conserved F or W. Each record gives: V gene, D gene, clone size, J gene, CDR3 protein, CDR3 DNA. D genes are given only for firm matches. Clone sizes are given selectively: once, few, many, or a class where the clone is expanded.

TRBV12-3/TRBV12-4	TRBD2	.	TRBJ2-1	CASSSGRTSSYNEQFF	TGTGCCAGCAGTTCTGGACGGACTAGCTCCTACAATGAGCAGTTCTTC
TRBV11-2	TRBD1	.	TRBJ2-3	CASSLRGGTGADTQYF	TGTGCCAGCAGCTTACGGGGCGGGACAGGGGCAGATACGCAGTATTTT
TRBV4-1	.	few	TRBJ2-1	CASSRIQGLPDYNEQFF	TGCGCCAGCAGCCGGATCCAGGGGTTGCCCGACTACAATGAGCAGTTCTTC
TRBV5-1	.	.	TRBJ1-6	CASRAGNIQYNSPLHF	TGCGCCAGCAGAGCAGGCAACATACAGTATAATTCACCCCTCCACTTT
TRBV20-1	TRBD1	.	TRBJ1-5	CSARNRGAHSNQPQHF	TGCAGTGCTAGAAACAGGGGGGCACATAGCAATCAGCCCCAGCATTTT
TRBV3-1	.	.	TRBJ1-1	CASSQEKEKNTEAFF	TGTGCCAGCAGCCAAGAGAAGGAGAAGAACACTGAAGCTTTCTTT
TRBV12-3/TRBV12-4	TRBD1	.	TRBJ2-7	CASSRTGAYKQYF	TGTGCCAGCAGTAGGACAGGGGCATATAAGCAGTACTTC
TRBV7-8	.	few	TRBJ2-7	CASSLRAADEQYF	TGTGCCAGCAGCTTACGGGCGGCAGACGAGCAGTACTTC
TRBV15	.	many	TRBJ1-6	CATSRERAAYNSPLHF	TGTGCCACCAGCAGAGAAAGGGCAGCCTATAATTCACCCCTCCACTTT
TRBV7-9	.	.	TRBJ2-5	CASSYTKETQYF	TGTGCCAGCAGCTACACCAAAGAGACCCAGTACTTC
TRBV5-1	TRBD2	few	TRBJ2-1	CASSPIIAGISYNEQFF	TGCGCCAGCAGCCCTATAATAGCGGGGATTTCCTACAATGAGCAGTTCTTC
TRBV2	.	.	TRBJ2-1	CASRDRASYNEQFF	TGTGCCAGCAGGGACAGAGCCTCTTACAATGAGCAGTTCTTC
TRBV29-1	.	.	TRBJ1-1	CSVGGPGHLNTEAFF	TGCAGCGTTGGGGGGCCGGGACACCTGAACACTGAAGCTTTCTTT
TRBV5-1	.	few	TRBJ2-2	CASSLALSSAFRELFF	TGCGCCAGCAGCTTGGCCCTTTCAAGTGCGTTCAGGGAGCTGTTTTTT
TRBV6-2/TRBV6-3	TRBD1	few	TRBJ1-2	CASSYRGQGNYGYTF	TGTGCCAGCAGTTACCGCGGACAGGGGAACTATGGCTACACCTTC
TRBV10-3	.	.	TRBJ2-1	CAAGDGNEQFF	TGTGCCGCAGGGGACGGCAATGAGCAGTTCTTC
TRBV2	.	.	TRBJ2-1	CASITGTYEQFF	TGTGCCAGCATAACAGGGACATATGAGCAGTTCTTC
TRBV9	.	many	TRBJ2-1	CASSADNNEQFF	TGTGCCAGCAGCGCGGATAACAATGAGCAGTTCTTC
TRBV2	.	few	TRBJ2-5	CASSESEAQETQYF	TGTGCCAGCAGTGAGAGCGAGGCTCAAGAGACCCAGTACTTC
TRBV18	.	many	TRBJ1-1	CASSLKLNTEAFF	TGTGCCAGCTCACTTAAGTTGAACACTGAAGCTTTCTTT
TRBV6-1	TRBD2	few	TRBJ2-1	CASFPGTSGNNEQFF	TGTGCCAGCTTCCCCGGGACTAGCGGGAACAATGAGCAGTTCTTC
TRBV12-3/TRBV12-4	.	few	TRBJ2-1	CASSSALGGNEQFF	TGTGCCAGCAGTTCAGCGTTGGGGGGCAATGAGCAGTTCTTC
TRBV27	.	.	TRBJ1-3	CASSPGVSSGNTIYF	TGTGCCAGCAGTCCCGGGGTCTCCTCTGGAAACACCATATATTTT
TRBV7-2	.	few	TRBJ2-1	CASSLVAGSNEQFF	TGTGCCAGCAGCTTAGTCGCAGGGAGCAATGAGCAGTTCTTC
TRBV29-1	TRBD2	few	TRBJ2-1	CSLSRGTSGSLTYNEQFF	TGCAGTCTCTCCCGAGGAACTAGCGGGAGTCTTACCTACAATGAGCAGTTCTTC
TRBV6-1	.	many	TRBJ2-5	CASSPLLGGTKETQYF	TGTGCCAGCAGTCCTCTGCTTGGCGGTACGAAAGAGACCCAGTACTTC
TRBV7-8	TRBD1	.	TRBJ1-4	CASSLYQGANEKLFF	TGTGCCAGCAGCTTATATCAGGGGGCGAATGAAAAACTGTTTTTT
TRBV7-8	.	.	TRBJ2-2	CASTAREGVDTGELFF	TGTGCCAGCACCGCAAGGGAGGGGGTCGACACCGGGGAGCTGTTTTTT
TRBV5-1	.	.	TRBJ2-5	CASSLEGTAGETQYF	TGCGCCAGCAGCTTGGAGGGGACAGCGGGAGAGACCCAGTACTTC
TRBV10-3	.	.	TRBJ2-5	CAIRDGGGSTQETQYF	TGTGCCATCCGGGACGGAGGAGGGTCAACTCAAGAGACCCAGTACTTC
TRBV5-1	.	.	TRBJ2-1	CASSFSGLSSYNEQFF	TGCGCCAGCAGCTTTTCAGGACTGAGCTCCTACAATGAGCAGTTCTTC
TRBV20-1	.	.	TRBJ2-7	CSARGPGSYEQYF	TGCAGTGCTAGGGGTCCAGGCTCCTACGAGCAGTACTTC
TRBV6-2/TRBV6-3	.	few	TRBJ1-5	CASSYVVGYQHF	TGTGCCAGCAGTTACGTAGTGGGGTACCAGCATTTT
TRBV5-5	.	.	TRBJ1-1	CASSSYASEAFF	TGTGCCAGCAGCTCCTACGCCAGTGAAGCTTTCTTT
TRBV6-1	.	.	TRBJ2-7	CASSETVTTFEQYF	TGTGCCAGCAGTGAGACCGTCACAACCTTCGAGCAGTACTTC
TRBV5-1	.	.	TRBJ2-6	CASSFRAGTSGANVLTF	TGCGCCAGCAGCTTTAGGGCAGGCACTTCTGGGGCCAACGTCCTGACTTTC
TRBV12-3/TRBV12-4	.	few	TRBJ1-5	CASSDGQHSNQPQHF	TGTGCCAGCAGTGACGGACAGCATAGCAATCAGCCCCAGCATTTT
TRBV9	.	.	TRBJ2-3	CASSVAGDNTDTQYF	TGTGCCAGCAGCGTAGCCGGGGACAACACAGATACGCAGTATTTT
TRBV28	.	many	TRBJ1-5	CASRTPDITNQPQHF	TGTGCCAGCAGGACACCCGATATTACCAATCAGCCCCAGCATTTT
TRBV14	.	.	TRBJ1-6	CASSQEGTRSPLHF	TGTGCCAGCAGCCAAGAGGGAACTCGTTCACCCCTCCACTTT
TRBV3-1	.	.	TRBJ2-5	CASSQAGAQETQYF	TGTGCCAGCAGCCAAGCAGGGGCCCAAGAGACCCAGTACTTC